This paragraph covers one T cell receptor beta chain sequence. The specificity of this receptor is unknown. The record has no base qualities; no much larger clone is one base away. There are 12 amino acids in the CDR3, from cysteine to phenylalanine inclusive. Just the 36-base CDR3 DNA is kept, in frame starting at base 1. The germline V gene provides CDR1 MNHNS and CDR2 SASEGT. V gives up 1 base and J gives up 10 bases, and the segment between their germline ends measures 8 bases. This specimen's time point label, per the study, means: 24 weeks on oral tofacitinib. In light of the paper, this sample's treatment or condition label describes: oral pan-JAK inhibitor, 5-10 mg twice daily. From alopecia areata patients, peripheral blood was collected along with lesional scalp punch biopsies. PBMCs were isolated by density centrifugation and stained for CD3, CD4 and CD8, and CD4+ and CD8+ T cells were sorted on a FACSAria.

Library generation was performed with the immunoSEQ multiplex PCR assay. RNA was extracted from all samples and reverse transcribed into cDNA as template for TCR sequencing. SuperScript III was used for first-strand cDNA synthesis, primed with a 2:1 mix of oligo-dT and random hexamers. A synthetic immune receptor repertoire was used to measure amplification bias, and any remaining bias was corrected computationally. The original pipeline was this. Raw reads were preprocessed to remove errors, and CDR3 was defined by IMGT conventions from the conserved cysteine to phenylalanine. To get clonality, Shannon entropy was normalized by log2 of the number of productive unique TCRs and the result was subtracted from 1. Whether scalp clones were CD4 or CD8 was inferred by matching scalp TCRbeta sequences against CD4 and CD8 repertoires sorted from blood. Imported from immuneACCESS, the table was reduced by TCRdb to in-frame sequences with V and J called. These copies leave out some clones; in studies compared against another copy, an unresolved V gene accounts for under half, and the cause of the remainder is not known. D and trimming come from the DNA, and the V and J calls and clone size come from that table. This sample holds roughly 110,000 clones; around 83% were observed only once. The ten largest clonotypes hold over 20% of the sample.

This record belongs to a study of CD8+ T cells in alopecia areata (dated by TCRdb to 2016 to 2018). Regarding the research as a whole: Treated patients were enrolled in an open-label pilot trial of oral tofacitinib at 5 to 10 mg twice daily for moderate-to-severe alopecia areata. High-throughput TCRbeta sequencing was used to examine T cell clonal expansion in alopecia areata in both the C3H/HeJ mouse model and human patients. Patients received tofacitinib for 6 to 18 months and were then followed off drug for 6 months to check for delayed response and recurrence. TCRbeta CDR3 regions were amplified by immunoSEQ multiplex PCR with 35 Vbeta forward and 13 Jbeta reverse primers. RNA came from the PAXgene miRNA kit for fixed scalp, the miRNeasy kit for PBMCs, and the RNeasy kit for mouse skin. For the treated patients, the SALT score, which quantifies what percentage of scalp surface area is affected, served as the measure of disease severity. On the human side, TCRbeta sequencing was run on scalp tissue and on sorted CD4+ and CD8+ peripheral blood T cells from healthy controls and from alopecia areata patients with either patchy or totalis/universalis disease. Scalp clonality was compared among normal scalp (n=4), patchy alopecia areata scalp (n=8), and alopecia totalis/universalis scalp (n=8). Biopsies were taken from tofacitinib-treated patients at baseline and again at 4 and 24 weeks into treatment, and several of those patients also had a later scalp biopsy. Study-wide conclusions, independent of this receptor: Scalp clonality and the number of expanded CD8+ clones among the top 100 scalp clones were significantly decreased by tofacitinib. Unlike mouse skin, which is dominated by gammadelta T cells, normal human skin has resident alphabeta T cells that are also sequenced, and this complicates analysis of the scalp TCR repertoire. Shared TCR sequences between patients were less evident than in mice, which may be partly attributable to HLA diversity in the patient population. Compared with normal scalp, lesional scalp had higher clonality and more expanded CD8+ clones, particularly in alopecia totalis/universalis, a pattern that suggests antigenic drive. Because the treated cohort was small and included a single nonresponder, larger studies are needed to assess links between baseline CD8+ expansion and response. Many expanded lesional clones were found to persist in scalp and blood during tofacitinib treatment, and relapse after treatment cessation may be partly explained by this persistence.

Sequencing used CD8+ T cells sorted from blood, obtained at week 24, from a patient treated with tofacitinib. This receptor was identified in a human donor with alopecia areata. The chain is encoded by TRBV6-1 joined to TRBJ2-1; the D gene remains uncertain. The CDR3 here reads CASSEGVKEQFF. DNA sequence: TGTGCCAGCAGTGAAGGGGTTAAGGAGCAGTTCTTC.